A single TCR beta chain is shown here with its context. These data are taken from a study of blood T cell repertoires in COVID-19. Clones were read by immunoSEQ multiplex PCR, and TCRdb kept only the in-frame ones, dropping some. The sample includes some 64,000 clones, approximately 80% of them seen just once. The CDR3 spans 16 residues. Germline V CDR1 and CDR2: SGHRS, YFSETQ. The V and J ends lost 4 bases and 4 bases respectively, with 18 bases between them. The origin of this receptor is a man older than 75 with active or convalescent COVID-19. What was sequenced was peripheral blood. The V call is TRBV5-1, the J call TRBJ2-1; maybe TRBD2 (6 bases). Written as DNA, the CDR3 is TGCGCCAGCAGCAGGGAGGCACCGGAGAGGTACAATGAGCAGTTCTTC. Translating gives CASSREAPERYNEQFF.